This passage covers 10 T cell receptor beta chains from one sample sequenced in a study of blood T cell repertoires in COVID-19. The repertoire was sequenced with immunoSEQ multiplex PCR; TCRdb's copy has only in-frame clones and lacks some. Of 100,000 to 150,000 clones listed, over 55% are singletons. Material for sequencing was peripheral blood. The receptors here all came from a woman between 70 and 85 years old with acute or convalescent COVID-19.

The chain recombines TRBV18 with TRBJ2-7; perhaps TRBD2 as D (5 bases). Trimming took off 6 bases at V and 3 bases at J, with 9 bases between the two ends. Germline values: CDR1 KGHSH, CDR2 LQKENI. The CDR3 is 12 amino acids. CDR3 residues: CASSSAGYEQYF. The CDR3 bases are TGTGCCAGCTCCAGCGCGGGCTACGAGCAGTACTTC.

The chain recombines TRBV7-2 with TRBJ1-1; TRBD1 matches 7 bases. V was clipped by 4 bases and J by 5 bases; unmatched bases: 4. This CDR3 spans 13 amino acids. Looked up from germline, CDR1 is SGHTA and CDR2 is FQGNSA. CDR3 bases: TGTGCCAGCAGCTCCATGGACAGGACTGAAGCTTTCTTT. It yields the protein CASSSMDRTEAFF.

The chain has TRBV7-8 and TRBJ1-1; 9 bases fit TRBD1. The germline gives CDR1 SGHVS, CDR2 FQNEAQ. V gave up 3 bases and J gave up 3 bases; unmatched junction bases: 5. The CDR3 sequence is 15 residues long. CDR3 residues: CASSFSDRGHTEAFF. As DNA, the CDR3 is TGTGCCAGCAGCTTCTCGGACAGGGGACACACTGAAGCTTTCTTT.

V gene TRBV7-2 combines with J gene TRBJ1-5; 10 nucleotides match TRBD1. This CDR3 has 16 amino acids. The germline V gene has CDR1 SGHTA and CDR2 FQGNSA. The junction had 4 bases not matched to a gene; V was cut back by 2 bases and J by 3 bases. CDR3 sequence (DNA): TGTGCCAGCAGCTTATCCGGGACAGGGGCCAATCAGCCCCAGCATTTT. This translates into CASSLSGTGANQPQHF.

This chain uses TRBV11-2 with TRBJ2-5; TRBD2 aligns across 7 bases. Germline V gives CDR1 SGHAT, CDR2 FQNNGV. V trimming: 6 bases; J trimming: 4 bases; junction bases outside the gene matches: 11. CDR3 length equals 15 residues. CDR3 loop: CASRRRTSMGETQYF. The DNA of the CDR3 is TGTGCCAGCAGGCGGAGGACTAGTATGGGAGAGACCCAGTACTTC.

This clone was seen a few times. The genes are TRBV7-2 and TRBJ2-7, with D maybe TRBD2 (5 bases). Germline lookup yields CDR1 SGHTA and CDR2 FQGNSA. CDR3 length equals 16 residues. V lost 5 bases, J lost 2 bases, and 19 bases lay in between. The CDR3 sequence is CASSLHSSPSPYEQYF. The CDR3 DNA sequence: TGTGCCAGCAGCCTTCACTCTAGCCCTTCGCCCTACGAGCAGTACTTC.

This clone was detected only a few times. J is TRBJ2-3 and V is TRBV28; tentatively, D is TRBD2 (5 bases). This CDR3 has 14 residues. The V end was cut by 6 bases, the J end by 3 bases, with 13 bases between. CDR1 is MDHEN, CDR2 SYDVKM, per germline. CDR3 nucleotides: TGTGCCAGCAGAACTGTCGGGATAACAGATACGCAGTATTTT. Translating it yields CASRTVGITDTQYF.

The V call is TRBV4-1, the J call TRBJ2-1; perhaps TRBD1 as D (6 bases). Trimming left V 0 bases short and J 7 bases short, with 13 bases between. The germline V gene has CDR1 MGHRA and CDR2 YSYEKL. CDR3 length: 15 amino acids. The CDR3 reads CASSQDGWGQNEQFF. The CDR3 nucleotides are TGCGCCAGCAGCCAAGATGGGTGGGGGCAAAATGAGCAGTTCTTC.

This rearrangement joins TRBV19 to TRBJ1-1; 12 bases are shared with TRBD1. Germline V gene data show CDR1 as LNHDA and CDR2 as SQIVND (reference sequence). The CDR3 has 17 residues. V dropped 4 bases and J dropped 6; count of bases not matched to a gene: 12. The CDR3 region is CASSTRDRGRMKAEAFF. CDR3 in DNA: TGTGCCAGTAGTACCCGGGACAGGGGGCGAATGAAGGCTGAAGCTTTCTTT.

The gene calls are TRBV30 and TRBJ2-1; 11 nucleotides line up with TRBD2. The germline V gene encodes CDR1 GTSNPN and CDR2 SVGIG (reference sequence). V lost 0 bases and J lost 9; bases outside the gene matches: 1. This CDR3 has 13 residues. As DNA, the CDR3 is TGTGCCTGGAGTGTAACTAGCGGGAGTGAGCAGTTCTTC. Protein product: CAWSVTSGSEQFF.